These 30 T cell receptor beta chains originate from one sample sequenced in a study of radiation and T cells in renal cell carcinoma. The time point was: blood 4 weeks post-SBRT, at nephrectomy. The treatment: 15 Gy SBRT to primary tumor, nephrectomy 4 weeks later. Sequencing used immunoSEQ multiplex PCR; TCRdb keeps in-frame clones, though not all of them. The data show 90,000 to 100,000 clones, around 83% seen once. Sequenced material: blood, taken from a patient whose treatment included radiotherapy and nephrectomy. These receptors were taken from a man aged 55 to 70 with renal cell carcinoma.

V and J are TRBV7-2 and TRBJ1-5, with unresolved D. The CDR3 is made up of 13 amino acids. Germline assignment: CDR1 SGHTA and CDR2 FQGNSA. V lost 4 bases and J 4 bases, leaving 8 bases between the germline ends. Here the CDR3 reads CASSSRWNQPQHF. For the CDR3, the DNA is TGTGCCAGCAGCTCCAGGTGGAATCAGCCCCAGCATTTT. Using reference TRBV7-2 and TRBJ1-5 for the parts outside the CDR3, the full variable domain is GAGVSQSPSNKVTEKGKDVELRCDPISGHTALYWYRQSLGQGLEFLIYFQGNSAPDKSGLPSDRFSAERTGGSVSTLTIQRTQQEDSAVYLCASSSRWNQPQHFGDGTRLSIL.

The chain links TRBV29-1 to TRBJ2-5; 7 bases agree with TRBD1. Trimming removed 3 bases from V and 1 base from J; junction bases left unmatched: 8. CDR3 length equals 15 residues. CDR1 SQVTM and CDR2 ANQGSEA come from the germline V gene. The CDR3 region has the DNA TGCAGCGTTGAGTACAGGGGAAGCGGCCAAGAGACCCAGTACTTC. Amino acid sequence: CSVEYRGSGQETQYF.

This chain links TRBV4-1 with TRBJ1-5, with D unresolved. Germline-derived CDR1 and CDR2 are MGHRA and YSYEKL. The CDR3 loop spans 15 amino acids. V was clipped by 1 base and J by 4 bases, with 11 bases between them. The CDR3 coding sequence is TGCGCCAGCAGCCAAGCCTTCGAAGAGAATCAGCCCCAGCATTTT. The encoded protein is CASSQAFEENQPQHF.

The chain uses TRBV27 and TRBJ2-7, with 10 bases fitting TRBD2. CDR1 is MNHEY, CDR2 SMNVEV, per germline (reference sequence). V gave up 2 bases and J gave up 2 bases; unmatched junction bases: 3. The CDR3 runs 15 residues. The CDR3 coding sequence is TGTGCCAGCAGTTTAGGAGCGGGAGGGCCCTACGAGCAGTACTTC. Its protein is CASSLGAGGPYEQYF.

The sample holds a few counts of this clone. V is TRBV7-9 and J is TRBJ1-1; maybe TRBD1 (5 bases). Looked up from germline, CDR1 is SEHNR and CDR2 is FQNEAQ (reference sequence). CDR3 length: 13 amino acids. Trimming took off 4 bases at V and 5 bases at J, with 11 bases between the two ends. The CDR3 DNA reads TGTGCCAGCAGCTCTCAGGGATTTACTGAAGCTTTCTTT. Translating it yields CASSSQGFTEAFF.

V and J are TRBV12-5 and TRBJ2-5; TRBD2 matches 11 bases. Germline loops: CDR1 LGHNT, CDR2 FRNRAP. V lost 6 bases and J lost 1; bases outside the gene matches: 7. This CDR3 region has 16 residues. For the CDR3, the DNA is TGTGCTAGTGGGCCTCCCGGGACTAGCGGCCAAGAGACCCAGTACTTC. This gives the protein CASGPPGTSGQETQYF.

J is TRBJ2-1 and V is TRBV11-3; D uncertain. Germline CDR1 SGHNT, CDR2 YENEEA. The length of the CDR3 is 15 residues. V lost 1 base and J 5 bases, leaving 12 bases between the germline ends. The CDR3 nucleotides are TGTGCCAGCAGCTTAGGCGGCCCGGCAAACAATGAGCAGTTCTTC. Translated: CASSLGGPANNEQFF.

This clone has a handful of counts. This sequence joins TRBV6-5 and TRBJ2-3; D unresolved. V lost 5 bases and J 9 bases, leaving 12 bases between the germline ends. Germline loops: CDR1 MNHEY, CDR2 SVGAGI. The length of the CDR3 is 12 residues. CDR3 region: CASSPNWRTQYF. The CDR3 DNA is TGTGCCAGCAGTCCGAATTGGCGAACGCAGTATTTT.

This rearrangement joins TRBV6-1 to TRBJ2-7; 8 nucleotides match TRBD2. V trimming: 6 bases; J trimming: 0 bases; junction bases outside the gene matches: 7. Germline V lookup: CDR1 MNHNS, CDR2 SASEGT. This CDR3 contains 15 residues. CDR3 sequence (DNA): TGTGCCAGCAGAGATAGCGGGATACACTCCTACGAGCAGTACTTC. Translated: CASRDSGIHSYEQYF.

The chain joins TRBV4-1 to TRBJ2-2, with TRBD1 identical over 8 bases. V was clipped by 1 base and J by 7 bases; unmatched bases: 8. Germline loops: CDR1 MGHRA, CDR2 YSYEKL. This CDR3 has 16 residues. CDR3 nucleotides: TGCGCCAGCAGCCAAGGACAGGGGTTGGGTATCGGGGAGCTGTTTTTT. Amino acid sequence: CASSQGQGLGIGELFF.

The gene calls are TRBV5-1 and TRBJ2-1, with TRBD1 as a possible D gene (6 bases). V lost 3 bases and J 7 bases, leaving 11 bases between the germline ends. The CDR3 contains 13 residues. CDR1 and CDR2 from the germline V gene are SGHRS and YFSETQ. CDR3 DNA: TGCGCCAGCAGCTACCTCACAGGGAATGAGCAGTTCTTC. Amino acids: CASSYLTGNEQFF.

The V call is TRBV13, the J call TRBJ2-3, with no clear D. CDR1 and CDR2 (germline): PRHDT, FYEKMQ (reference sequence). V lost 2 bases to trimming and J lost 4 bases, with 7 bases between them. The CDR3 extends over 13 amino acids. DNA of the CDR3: TGTGCCAGCAGCTTAAAGGGCCCAGATACGCAGTATTTT. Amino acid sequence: CASSLKGPDTQYF.

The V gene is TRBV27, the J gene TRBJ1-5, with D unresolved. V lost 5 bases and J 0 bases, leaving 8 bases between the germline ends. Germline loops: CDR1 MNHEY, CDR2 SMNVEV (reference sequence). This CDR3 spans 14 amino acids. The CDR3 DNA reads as TGTGCCAGCAGTGTCAGTTATAGCAATCAGCCCCAGCATTTT. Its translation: CASSVSYSNQPQHF.

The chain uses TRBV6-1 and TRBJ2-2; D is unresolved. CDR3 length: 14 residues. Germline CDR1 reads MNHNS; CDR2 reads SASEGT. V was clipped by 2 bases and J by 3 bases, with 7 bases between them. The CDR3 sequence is CASSEFRHTGELFF. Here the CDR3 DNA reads TGTGCCAGCAGTGAATTTCGACACACCGGGGAGCTGTTTTTT.

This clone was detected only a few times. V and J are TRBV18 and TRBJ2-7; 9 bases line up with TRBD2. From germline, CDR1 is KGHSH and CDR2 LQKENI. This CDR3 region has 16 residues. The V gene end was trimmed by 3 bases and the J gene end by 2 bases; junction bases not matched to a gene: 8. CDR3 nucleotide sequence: TGTGCCAGCTCACCTCCCCTAGCGGGATCCCCCTACGAGCAGTACTTC. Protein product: CASSPPLAGSPYEQYF.

The CDR3 is CSVEGQGGKETQYF. As DNA, the CDR3 is TGCAGCGTTGAGGGACAGGGGGGGAAAGAGACCCAGTACTTC. V gene TRBV29-1 combines with J gene TRBJ2-5; 11 bases align to TRBD1. This CDR3 region has 14 residues. V trimming: 3 bases; J trimming: 3 bases; junction bases outside the gene matches: 3. Germline assignment: CDR1 SQVTM and CDR2 ANQGSEA.

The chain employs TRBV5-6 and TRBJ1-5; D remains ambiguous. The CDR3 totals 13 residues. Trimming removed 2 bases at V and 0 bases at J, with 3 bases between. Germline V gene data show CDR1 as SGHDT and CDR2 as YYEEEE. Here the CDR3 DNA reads TGTGCCAGCAGCTTCTATAGCAATCAGCCCCAGCATTTT. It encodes CASSFYSNQPQHF.

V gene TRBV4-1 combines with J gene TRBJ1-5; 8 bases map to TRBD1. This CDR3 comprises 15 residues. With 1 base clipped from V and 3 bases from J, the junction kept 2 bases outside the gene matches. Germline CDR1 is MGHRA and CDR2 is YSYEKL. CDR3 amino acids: CASSQGDRFNQPQHF. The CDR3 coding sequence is TGCGCCAGCAGCCAAGGGGACAGGTTCAATCAGCCCCAGCATTTT.

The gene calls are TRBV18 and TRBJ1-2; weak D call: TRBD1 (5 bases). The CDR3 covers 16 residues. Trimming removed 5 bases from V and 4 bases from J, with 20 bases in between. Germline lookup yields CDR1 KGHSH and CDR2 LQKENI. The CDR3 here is CASSTGSPQGVYGYTF. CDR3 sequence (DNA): TGTGCCAGCTCAACCGGGTCACCCCAAGGGGTCTATGGCTACACCTTC.

The CDR3 loop reads CASSLFGGGSSQPQHF. CDR3 nucleotide sequence: TGTGCCAGCAGCTTATTTGGGGGCGGGTCAAGTCAGCCCCAGCATTTT. The chain couples TRBV7-2 to TRBJ1-5; the D gene is possibly TRBD1 (6 bases). The V end lost 2 bases, the J end lost 6 bases, and 17 bases lay between the germline ends. In germline, CDR1 is SGHTA, CDR2 FQGNSA. The CDR3 loop spans 16 amino acids.

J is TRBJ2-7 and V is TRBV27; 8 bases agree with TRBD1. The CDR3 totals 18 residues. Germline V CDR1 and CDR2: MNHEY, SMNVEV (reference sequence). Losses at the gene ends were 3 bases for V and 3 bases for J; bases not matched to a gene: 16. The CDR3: CASSFPTPTGTGLYEQYF. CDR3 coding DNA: TGTGCCAGCAGTTTCCCAACCCCGACCGGGACAGGTCTCTACGAGCAGTACTTC.

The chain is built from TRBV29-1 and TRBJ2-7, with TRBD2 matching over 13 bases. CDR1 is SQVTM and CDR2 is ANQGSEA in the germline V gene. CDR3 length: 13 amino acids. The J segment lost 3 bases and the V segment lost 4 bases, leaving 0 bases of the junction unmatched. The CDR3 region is CSVGTSGGYEQYF. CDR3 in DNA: TGCAGCGTTGGGACTAGCGGGGGCTACGAGCAGTACTTC.

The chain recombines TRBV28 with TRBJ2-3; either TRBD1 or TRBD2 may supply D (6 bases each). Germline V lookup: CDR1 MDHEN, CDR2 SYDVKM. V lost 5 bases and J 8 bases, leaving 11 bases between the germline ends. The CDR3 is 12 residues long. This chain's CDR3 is CASSRLGGTQYF. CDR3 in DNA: TGTGCCAGCAGTAGACTAGGGGGTACGCAGTATTTT.

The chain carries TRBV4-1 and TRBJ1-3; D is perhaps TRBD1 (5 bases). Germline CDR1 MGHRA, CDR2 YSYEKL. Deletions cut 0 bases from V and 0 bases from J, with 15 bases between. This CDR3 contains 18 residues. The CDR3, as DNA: TGCGCCAGCAGCCAAGATGGGGCAGCACACCTCTCTGGAAACACCATATATTTT. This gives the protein CASSQDGAAHLSGNTIYF.

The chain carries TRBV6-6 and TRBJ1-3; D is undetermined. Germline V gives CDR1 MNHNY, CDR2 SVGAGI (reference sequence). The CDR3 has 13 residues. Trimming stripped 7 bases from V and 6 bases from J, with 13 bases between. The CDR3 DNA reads TGTGCCAGCACACCCCGACACTTAAACACCATATATTTT. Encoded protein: CASTPRHLNTIYF.

Written as DNA, the CDR3 is TGTGCCAGCAGCTTAGCGCTAGCGGGAGGGTCCGAGCAGTACTTC. Residues: CASSLALAGGSEQYF. The J gene is TRBJ2-7, the V gene TRBV7-8; 12 bases agree with TRBD2. CDR1 and CDR2 (germline): SGHVS, FQNEAQ. V trimming: 0 bases; J trimming: 6 bases; junction bases outside the gene matches: 3. This CDR3 region has 15 residues.

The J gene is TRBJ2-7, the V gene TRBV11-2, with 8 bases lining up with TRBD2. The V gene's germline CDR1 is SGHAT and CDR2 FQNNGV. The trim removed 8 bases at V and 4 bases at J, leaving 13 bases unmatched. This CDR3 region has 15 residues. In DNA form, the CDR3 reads TGTGCCAGCGCCTTGGAGCTAGCGGGCCCGTACGAGCAGTACTTC. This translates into CASALELAGPYEQYF.

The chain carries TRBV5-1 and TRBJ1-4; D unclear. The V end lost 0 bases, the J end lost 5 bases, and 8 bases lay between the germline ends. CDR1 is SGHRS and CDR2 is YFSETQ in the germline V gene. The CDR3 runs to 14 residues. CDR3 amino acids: CASSLASRNEKLFF. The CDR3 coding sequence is TGCGCCAGCAGCTTGGCCAGCAGAAATGAAAAACTGTTTTTT. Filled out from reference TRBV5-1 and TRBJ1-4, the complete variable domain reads KAGVTQTPRYLIKTRGQQVTLSCSPISGHRSVSWYQQTPGQGLQFLFEYFSETQRNKGNFPGRFSGRQFSNSRSEMNVSTLELGDSALYLCASSLASRNEKLFFGSGTQLSVL.

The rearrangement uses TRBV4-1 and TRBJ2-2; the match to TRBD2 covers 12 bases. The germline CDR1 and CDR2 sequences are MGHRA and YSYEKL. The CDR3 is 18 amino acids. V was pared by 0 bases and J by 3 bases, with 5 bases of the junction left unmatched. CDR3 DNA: TGCGCCAGCAGCCAAGAAAGCCTAGCGGGAGGGTACACCGGGGAGCTGTTTTTT. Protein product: CASSQESLAGGYTGELFF.

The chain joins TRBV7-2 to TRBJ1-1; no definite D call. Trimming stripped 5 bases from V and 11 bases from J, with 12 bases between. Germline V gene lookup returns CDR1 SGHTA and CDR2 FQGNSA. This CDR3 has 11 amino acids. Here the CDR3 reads CASSLSMRAFF. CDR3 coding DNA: TGTGCCAGCAGCCTTTCAATGCGGGCTTTCTTT.